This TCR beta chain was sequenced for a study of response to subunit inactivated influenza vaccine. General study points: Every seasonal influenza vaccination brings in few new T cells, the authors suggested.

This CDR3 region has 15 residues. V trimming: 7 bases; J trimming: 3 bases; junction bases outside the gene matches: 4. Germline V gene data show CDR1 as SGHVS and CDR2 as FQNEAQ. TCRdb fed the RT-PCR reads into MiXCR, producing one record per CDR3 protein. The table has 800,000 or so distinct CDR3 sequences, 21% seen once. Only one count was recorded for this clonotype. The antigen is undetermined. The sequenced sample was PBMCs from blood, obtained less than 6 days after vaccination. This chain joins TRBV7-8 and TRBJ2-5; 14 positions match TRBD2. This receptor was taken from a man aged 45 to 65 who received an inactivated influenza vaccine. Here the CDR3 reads CASKTSGGGKETQYF. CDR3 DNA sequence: TGTGCCAGCAAGACTAGCGGGGGGGGAAAAGAGACCCAGTACTTC.